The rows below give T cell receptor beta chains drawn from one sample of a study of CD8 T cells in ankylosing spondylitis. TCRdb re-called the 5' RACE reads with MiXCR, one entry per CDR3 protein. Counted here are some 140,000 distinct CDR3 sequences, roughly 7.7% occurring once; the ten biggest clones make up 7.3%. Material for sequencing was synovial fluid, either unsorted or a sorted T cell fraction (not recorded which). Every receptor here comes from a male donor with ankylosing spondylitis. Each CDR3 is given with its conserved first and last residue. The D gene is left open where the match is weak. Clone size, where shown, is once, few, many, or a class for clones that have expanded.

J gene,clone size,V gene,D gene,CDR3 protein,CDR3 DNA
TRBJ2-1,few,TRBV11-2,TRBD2,CASSLERSSGRTISYNEQFF,TGTGCCAGCAGCTTGGAACGTTCTAGCGGTCGTACTATCTCCTACAATGAGCAGTTCTTC
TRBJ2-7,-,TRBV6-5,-,CASSWGEGTYEQYF,TGTGCCAGCAGTTGGGGGGAAGGAACCTACGAGCAGTACTTC
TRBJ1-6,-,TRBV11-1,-,CASSAGMRGSPLHF,TGTGCCAGCAGCGCCGGGATGAGGGGTTCACCCCTCCACTTT
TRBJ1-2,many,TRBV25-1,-,CASSVCRVNSPPNYGYTF,TGTGCCAGCAGTGTTTGTAGGGTCAACAGTCCCCCTAACTATGGCTACACCTTC
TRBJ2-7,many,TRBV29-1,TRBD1,CSVVSWDRGEQYF,TGCAGCGTTGTGTCTTGGGACAGAGGGGAGCAGTACTTC
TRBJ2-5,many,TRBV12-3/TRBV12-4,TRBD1,CASSLLGGTETQYF,TGTGCCAGCAGTTTATTAGGGGGCACAGAGACCCAGTACTTC
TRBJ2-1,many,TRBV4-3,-,CASSQEGNEQFF,TGCGCCAGCAGCCAAGAAGGGAATGAGCAGTTCTTC
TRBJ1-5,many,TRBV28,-,CASSLLGSYEWIQPQHF,TGTGCCAGCAGTTTATTGGGGTCTTACGAGTGGATTCAGCCCCAGCATTTT
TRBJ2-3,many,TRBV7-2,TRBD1,CASSSGQGRGGTDTQYF,TGTGCCAGCAGCTCCGGACAGGGCCGAGGAGGCACAGATACGCAGTATTTT
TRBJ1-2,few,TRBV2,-,CASSWGDLQRGYTF,TGTGCCAGCAGCTGGGGGGACCTGCAGAGGGGCTACACCTTC
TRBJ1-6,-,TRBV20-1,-,CSAPRQAPGSYNSPLHF,TGCAGTGCGCCGCGCCAGGCTCCGGGCTCCTATAATTCACCCCTCCACTTT
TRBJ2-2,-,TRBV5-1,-,CASSLGGPTGELFF,TGCGCCAGCAGCTTGGGGGGGCCCACCGGGGAGCTGTTTTTT
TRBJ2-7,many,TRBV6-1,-,CASSQRDTDDEQYF,TGTGCCAGCAGTCAGCGGGACACGGATGACGAGCAGTACTTC
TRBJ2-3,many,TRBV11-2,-,CASSLGDALTDTQYF,TGTGCCAGCAGCTTAGGAGACGCCCTCACAGATACGCAGTATTTT
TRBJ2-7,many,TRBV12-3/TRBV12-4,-,CASGGVSYEQYF,TGTGCCAGCGGGGGAGTCTCCTACGAGCAGTACTTC
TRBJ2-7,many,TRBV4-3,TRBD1,CASSQDVGQGAYEQYF,TGCGCCAGCAGCCAAGATGTTGGACAGGGGGCCTACGAGCAGTACTTC
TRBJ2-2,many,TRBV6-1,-,CASRVDPITGELFF,TGTGCCAGCAGAGTTGACCCCATCACCGGGGAGCTGTTTTTT
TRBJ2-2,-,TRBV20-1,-,CSAKGDPGELFF,TGCAGTGCCAAAGGGGACCCCGGGGAGCTGTTTTTT
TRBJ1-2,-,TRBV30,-,CAWSRPFFDGYTF,TGTGCCTGGAGTCGACCTTTTTTTGACGGCTACACCTTC
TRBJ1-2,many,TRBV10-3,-,CAISEGQGLYGYTF,TGTGCCATCAGTGAAGGTCAGGGGCTCTATGGCTACACCTTC
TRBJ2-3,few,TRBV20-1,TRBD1,CSATREGARADTQYF,TGCAGTGCTACTCGTGAGGGGGCGCGGGCAGATACGCAGTATTTT
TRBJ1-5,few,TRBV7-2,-,CASSSAVGAEPQHF,TGTGCCAGCAGCTCAGCGGTCGGAGCGGAGCCCCAGCATTTT
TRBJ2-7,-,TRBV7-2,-,CASSSGGSYEQYF,TGTGCCAGCAGCTCCGGGGGCTCCTACGAGCAGTACTTC